The 9 T cell receptor beta chains below all came from one sample that was sequenced in a study of CD4 and CD8 cells across lung adenocarcinoma regions. TCRdb re-called the PCR reads through MiXCR, storing one row per CDR3 protein. The sample includes about 7,300 distinct CDR3 sequences, 45% of them seen just once. The sequencing sample was made of CD8+ T cells from the center of a lung tumor. The source of these receptors is a male donor with lung adenocarcinoma. The CD4 and CD8 labels of this study may be unreliable.

The V gene is TRBV4-2, the J gene TRBJ2-7; 7 bases line up with TRBD2. From germline, CDR1 is LGHNA and CDR2 YNFKEQ. The CDR3 extends over 16 amino acids. Trimming took 4 bases from V and 0 from J; bases not matched to a gene: 9. The CDR3, as DNA: TGTGCCAGCAGCCCATATCAGGGCGGGGGCTCCTACGAGCAGTACTTC. Residues: CASSPYQGGGSYEQYF.

This clonotype was found many times. The chain employs TRBV11-3 and TRBJ2-5; D gene unclear. Trimming pared 2 bases from V and 7 bases from J, leaving 11 bases between. This CDR3 comprises 13 residues. Germline assignment: CDR1 SGHNT and CDR2 YENEEA. The CDR3 spells CASSLNTEGTQYF. The CDR3 DNA follows: TGTGCCAGCAGCTTAAACACTGAAGGGACCCAGTACTTC.

The chain recombines TRBV30 with TRBJ1-2, with 10 bases matching TRBD1. V lost 3 bases to trimming and J lost 4 bases; unmatched junction nucleotides: 5. The CDR3 totals 14 residues. Germline V CDR1 and CDR2: GTSNPN, SVGIG (reference sequence). This CDR3 reads CAWSRDRGPYGYTF. The CDR3 DNA follows: TGTGCCTGGAGCCGGGACAGGGGACCCTATGGCTACACCTTC.

This clonotype appeared a few times. The rearrangement joins TRBV6-1 to TRBJ2-1; D is ambiguous. Germline lookup yields CDR1 MNHNS and CDR2 SASEGT. The CDR3 loop spans 13 amino acids. With 1 base removed from V and 2 bases from J, the gap between germline ends came to 3 bases. This chain's CDR3 is CASSEGAYNEQFF. CDR3 in DNA: TGTGCCAGCAGTGAAGGGGCCTACAATGAGCAGTTCTTC.

Many counts were recorded for this clonotype. Germline and junction disagree at one end, which may indicate a read error. The chain combines TRBV6-1 with TRBJ1-5; D might be TRBD1 (6 bases). There are 16 residues in the CDR3. Germline CDR1 reads MNHNS; CDR2 reads SASEGT. The CDR3 DNA reads TGTGCCAGCAGTAAGGGGGGACGTTTAGGGTATCAGGCCCAGCATTTT. Its translation is CASSKGGRLGYQAQHF.

The chain joins TRBV6-1 to TRBJ2-5; unclear D gene. TRBJ2-7 explains the end of the DNA better; the J call may be wrong. This CDR3 has 11 residues. Looked up from germline, CDR1 is MNHNS and CDR2 is SASEGT. The CDR3 nucleotides read TGTGCCAGCAGTGGGGTGTCCGAGCAGTACTTC. The encoded protein is CASSGVSEQYF.

This clonotype has at least ten counts. The chain carries TRBV10-3 and TRBJ2-5; TRBD2 aligns across 9 bases. The tail of the sequence fits TRBJ2-7 better, so the J call may be wrong. There are 12 residues in the CDR3. Germline CDR1 and CDR2: ENHRY and SYGVKD. The CDR3 DNA follows: TGTGCCATCATGGCTAGCGGGGACGAGCAGTACTTC. Amino acids: CAIMASGDEQYF.

This clonotype occurred many times. The chain uses TRBV5-4 and TRBJ2-3; TRBD1 is a possible D gene (6 bases). Trimming stripped 3 bases from V and 11 bases from J, with 19 bases between. CDR3 length: 14 residues. Per the germline V gene, CDR1 is SGHNT and CDR2 is YYREEE (reference sequence). CDR3 in amino acids: CASSSQGGELMQYF. The CDR3 DNA sequence: TGTGCCAGCAGCTCCCAAGGGGGAGAGTTGATGCAGTATTTT.

The chain combines TRBV6-1 with TRBJ2-7, with TRBD1 matching over 9 bases. The junction had 11 bases not matched to a gene; V was cut back by 2 bases and J by 0 bases. The CDR3 is 18 residues long. Per germline, CDR1 MNHNS and CDR2 SASEGT. The CDR3 loop reads CASSERASGTGSSYEQYF. CDR3 bases: TGTGCCAGCAGTGAAAGGGCCTCCGGGACAGGGAGCTCCTACGAGCAGTACTTC.